These T cell receptor beta chains were read from a single sample in a study of vaccination effects on CD4 cells after COVID-19. The antigens of these receptors remain unknown. Repertoires were generated with immunoSEQ multiplex PCR, while TCRdb's copy carries only in-frame clones and drops some. The table has more than 35,000 clones, 60% to 75% seen once. Sequencing was performed on CD4+ T cells from PBMCs cultured without peptide, taken after COVID-19 vaccination. These receptors all come from a human donor who received a COVID-19 vaccine. Both conserved end residues are part of each CDR3. The D gene is left open where the match is weak. Clone size is stated in some rows and not others, as once, few, many or a class when expanded.

TRBV18,TRBD1,15,NA,TRBJ2-1,CASSRNRGIGNEQFF,TGTGCCAGCTCCCGCAACAGGGGAATTGGCAATGAGCAGTTCTTC
TRBV6-5,TRBD1,13,once,TRBJ1-2,CASSPTGRGGYTF,TGTGCCAGCAGTCCGACAGGGAGGGGCGGCTACACCTTC
TRBV25-1,NA,14,few,TRBJ1-6,CAAAGSSYNSPLHF,TGTGCCGCCGCAGGGAGCTCCTATAATTCACCCCTCCACTTT
TRBV7-6,NA,15,NA,TRBJ1-4,CASSQGGGSGKKLFF,TGTGCCAGCAGTCAAGGGGGGGGCTCTGGAAAAAAACTGTTTTTT
TRBV5-1,NA,13,NA,TRBJ2-5,CASSFGNKETQYF,TGCGCCAGCAGCTTTGGCAACAAGGAGACCCAGTACTTC
TRBV27,NA,16,NA,TRBJ2-2,CASSPRAMSSAGELFF,TGTGCCAGCAGTCCCCGGGCGATGTCGTCGGCCGGGGAGCTGTTTTTT
TRBV19,NA,12,once,TRBJ2-5,CASGQRQETQYF,TGTGCCTCCGGACAGAGACAAGAGACCCAGTACTTC
TRBV6-5,TRBD1,13,NA,TRBJ1-5,CASSPDREQPQHF,TGTGCCAGCAGTCCGGACAGGGAACAGCCCCAGCATTTT
TRBV7-9,NA,14,NA,TRBJ1-2,CASSLLDTAYGYTF,TGTGCCAGCAGCTTGCTTGACACTGCCTATGGCTACACCTTC
TRBV5-1,NA,15,NA,TRBJ2-7,CASSLGYGPSYEQYF,TGCGCCAGCAGCTTGGGGTACGGCCCCTCCTACGAGCAGTACTTC
TRBV19,NA,15,NA,TRBJ1-2,CASRGTYGFNYGYTF,TGTGCCAGTAGGGGAACTTACGGATTTAACTATGGCTACACCTTC
TRBV15,TRBD1,14,NA,TRBJ2-7,CATSTDRGVGEQYF,TGTGCCACCAGCACTGACAGGGGGGTCGGCGAGCAGTACTTC
TRBV5-6,NA,15,few,TRBJ1-1,CASSFFGGLNTEAFF,TGTGCCAGCAGCTTCTTTGGCGGATTGAACACTGAAGCTTTCTTT
TRBV19,NA,14,NA,TRBJ2-3,CASSIATRTDTQYF,TGTGCCAGTAGTATAGCCACGCGAACAGATACGCAGTATTTT
TRBV2,NA,14,few,TRBJ2-2,CASSAILAMGELFF,TGTGCCAGCAGTGCCATACTAGCAATGGGGGAGCTGTTTTTT
TRBV18,NA,16,once,TRBJ1-5,CASSPYRTNSNQPQHF,TGTGCCAGCTCCCCATACAGAACAAATAGCAATCAGCCCCAGCATTTT
TRBV3-1/TRBV3-2,NA,14,few,TRBJ1-3,CASSETFNGNTIYF,TGTGCCAGCAGCGAAACGTTTAACGGAAACACCATATATTTT
TRBV28,NA,15,NA,TRBJ1-3,CASRTTGSSGNTIYF,TGTGCCAGCAGGACAACAGGGAGCTCTGGAAACACCATATATTTT
TRBV20-1,TRBD1,14,NA,TRBJ2-7,CSASGGTGRYEQYF,TGCAGTGCTAGTGGAGGGACAGGGCGGTACGAGCAGTACTTC
TRBV2,TRBD2,13,NA,TRBJ2-7,CASKAGGPYEQYF,TGTGCCAGCAAAGCGGGGGGACCCTACGAGCAGTACTTC
TRBV27,NA,14,NA,TRBJ2-3,CASDYDRITDTQYF,TGTGCCAGCGATTACGACCGAATCACAGATACGCAGTATTTT
TRBV5-5,NA,18,NA,TRBJ1-1,CASRGSKGDDRLNTEAFF,TGTGCCAGCAGGGGTAGTAAAGGGGACGACAGGTTGAACACTGAAGCTTTCTTT
TRBV4-1,NA,16,NA,TRBJ1-2,CASSQSRQVATYGYTF,TGCGCCAGCAGCCAGAGCCGTCAGGTAGCCACCTATGGCTACACCTTC
TRBV19,NA,16,NA,TRBJ2-2,CASTRRRGEGTGELFF,TGTGCCAGTACCCGGAGACGCGGCGAGGGCACCGGGGAGCTGTTTTTT
TRBV4-2,TRBD2,15,NA,TRBJ2-1,CASSQASGLYNEQFF,TGTGCCAGCAGCCAAGCTAGCGGACTCTACAATGAGCAGTTCTTC
TRBV18,NA,14,few,TRBJ1-3,CASSPPATRNTIYF,TGTGCCAGCTCACCACCGGCAACTCGAAACACCATATATTTT
TRBV5-1,NA,14,NA,TRBJ1-2,CASSLASANYGYTF,TGCGCCAGCAGCTTGGCGTCAGCAAACTATGGCTACACCTTC
TRBV27,NA,13,NA,TRBJ2-3,CASSFLGGDTQYF,TGTGCCAGCAGTTTTCTCGGCGGAGATACGCAGTATTTT
TRBV5-1,TRBD1,16,NA,TRBJ2-7,CASSRSTGGPSYEQYF,TGCGCCAGCAGCAGATCGACAGGGGGCCCCTCCTACGAGCAGTACTTC
TRBV2,NA,15,NA,TRBJ2-3,CASRGRGSSTDTQYF,TGTGCCAGCAGGGGCCGCGGTTCTAGCACAGATACGCAGTATTTT
TRBV19,TRBD1,16,NA,TRBJ2-2,CASSIRGQGATGELFF,TGTGCCAGTAGTATAAGGGGACAGGGTGCCACCGGGGAGCTGTTTTTT
TRBV18,NA,15,NA,TRBJ1-5,CASSPSHASNQPQHF,TGTGCCAGCTCACCGAGTCACGCTAGCAATCAGCCCCAGCATTTT
TRBV30,NA,13,NA,TRBJ2-3,CAWTEGGADTQYF,TGTGCCTGGACCGAGGGGGGGGCAGATACGCAGTATTTT
TRBV4-2,NA,15,NA,TRBJ1-2,CASSQDGSANYGYTF,TGTGCCAGCAGCCAAGATGGTTCAGCTAACTATGGCTACACCTTC
TRBV3-1/TRBV3-2,NA,13,NA,TRBJ2-3,CASSQDVQRVQYF,TGTGCCAGCAGCCAAGATGTTCAGCGGGTGCAGTATTTT
TRBV7-9,NA,14,NA,TRBJ1-1,CASSFSGGDTEAFF,TGTGCCAGCAGCTTCTCAGGTGGAGACACTGAAGCTTTCTTT
TRBV7-2,NA,13,NA,TRBJ2-7,CASSLNSRYEQYF,TGTGCCAGCAGCTTGAATTCTCGATACGAGCAGTACTTC
TRBV5-6,TRBD1,15,NA,TRBJ1-2,CASSLLTGTGEGYTF,TGTGCCAGCAGCTTACTCACCGGGACAGGGGAGGGCTACACCTTC
TRBV30,NA,10,NA,TRBJ1-6,CAWGRSPLHF,TGTGCCTGGGGACGATCACCCCTCCACTTT
TRBV29-1,TRBD2,13,NA,TRBJ2-7,CSVVVSGRDEQYF,TGCAGCGTTGTGGTCAGCGGGAGGGACGAGCAGTACTTC
TRBV6-2/TRBV6-3,NA,11,NA,TRBJ1-2,CASSRAGGYTF,TGTGCCAGCAGTAGAGCAGGTGGCTACACCTTC
TRBV18,TRBD1,16,NA,TRBJ1-3,CASSPRQGNTGNTIYF,TGTGCCAGCTCACCAAGACAGGGGAATACTGGAAACACCATATATTTT
TRBV6-1,TRBD1,16,NA,TRBJ2-2,CASSARWTGNTGELFF,TGTGCCAGCAGTGCGCGATGGACAGGAAACACCGGGGAGCTGTTTTTT
TRBV5-4,TRBD1,17,NA,TRBJ1-6,CASSATGGSSYNSPLHF,TGTGCCAGCAGCGCGACAGGGGGAAGCTCCTATAATTCACCCCTCCACTTT
TRBV27,NA,16,NA,TRBJ1-1,CASSFILTGKNTEAFF,TGTGCCAGCAGTTTCATCCTCACAGGGAAGAACACTGAAGCTTTCTTT
TRBV13,TRBD1,15,NA,TRBJ1-3,CASSSRDRVRNTIYF,TGTGCCAGCAGCTCGCGGGACAGGGTGAGAAACACCATATATTTT
TRBV5-1,NA,16,NA,TRBJ2-2,CASSLAFLGNTGELFF,TGCGCCAGCAGCTTGGCTTTCCTGGGGAACACCGGGGAGCTGTTTTTT
TRBV27,NA,14,NA,TRBJ2-3,CASSQQDPADTQYF,TGTGCCAGCAGTCAACAGGATCCGGCAGATACGCAGTATTTT
TRBV2,NA,16,medium-sized,TRBJ2-2,CASSEQSGFGTGELFF,TGTGCCAGCAGTGAACAATCGGGATTCGGCACCGGGGAGCTGTTTTTT
TRBV14,TRBD2,17,NA,TRBJ2-3,CASSHKGLAGEQDTQYF,TGTGCCAGCAGCCACAAGGGACTAGCGGGAGAGCAAGATACGCAGTATTTT
TRBV4-1,NA,14,NA,TRBJ1-1,CASRHPWQGSEAFF,TGCGCCAGCAGACACCCGTGGCAGGGGTCTGAAGCTTTCTTT
TRBV4-1,NA,14,NA,TRBJ2-7,CASSQDQTGYEQYF,TGCGCCAGCAGCCAAGATCAGACCGGGTACGAGCAGTACTTC
TRBV11-2,TRBD2,15,NA,TRBJ2-1,CASSSELAGGNEQFF,TGTGCCAGCAGCTCTGAACTAGCGGGAGGCAATGAGCAGTTCTTC
TRBV2,NA,16,NA,TRBJ2-1,CASSEEVSYGYNEQFF,TGTGCCAGCAGTGAAGAGGTCAGCTATGGGTACAATGAGCAGTTCTTC
TRBV2,NA,15,NA,TRBJ2-7,CASREIGRDAYEQYF,TGTGCCAGCAGAGAGATAGGACGGGATGCCTACGAGCAGTACTTC
TRBV5-4,NA,14,NA,TRBJ1-4,CASSAQGRSEKLFF,TGTGCCAGCAGCGCGCAGGGGAGGAGTGAAAAACTGTTTTTT
TRBV21-1,NA,15,NA,TRBJ2-7,CASSGVGGVYYEQYF,TGTGCCAGCAGCGGCGTGGGGGGGGTTTACTACGAGCAGTACTTC
TRBV19,NA,15,NA,TRBJ1-4,CASSDRTTTNEKLFF,TGTGCCAGTAGTGACCGGACAACAACTAATGAAAAACTGTTTTTT
TRBV29-1,NA,15,once,TRBJ2-3,CSVEKVGAGLDTQYF,TGCAGCGTTGAAAAGGTTGGGGCAGGGCTCGATACGCAGTATTTT